The 29 T cell receptor beta chains below come from one sample, sequenced in a study of OX40 agonist ivuxolimab in advanced cancers. Data came from immunoSEQ multiplex PCR; TCRdb stores just in-frame clones and leaves some out. The repertoire holds tens of thousands of clones, with approximately 94% as singletons. This material consisted of CD4+ or CD8+ T cells sorted from blood, taken in a trial of the OX40 agonist ivuxolimab. The receptors were sampled from an adult with an advanced solid tumor such as melanoma, head and neck, liver or kidney cancer.

The V and J genes are TRBV7-2 and TRBJ2-7; 9 nucleotides align to TRBD1. This CDR3 is 15 amino acids long. With 1 base clipped from V and 5 bases from J, the junction kept 6 bases outside the gene matches. The V gene's germline CDR1 is SGHTA and CDR2 FQGNSA. The DNA of the CDR3 is TGTGCCAGCAGCTTAGGGGGGACAGGGATGGACGAGCAGTACTTC. Translation gives CASSLGGTGMDEQYF.

V usage is TRBV28 and J usage is TRBJ2-7; D is perhaps TRBD1 or TRBD2 (6 bases each). The V gene's germline CDR1 is MDHEN and CDR2 SYDVKM. The CDR3 has 15 residues. V was clipped by 3 bases and J by 1 base, with 13 bases between them. In nucleotides, the CDR3 is TGTGCCAGCAGTTTGGGGGGCGGGCAATCCTACGAGCAGTACTTC. As protein: CASSLGGGQSYEQYF.

The gene calls are TRBV5-1 and TRBJ2-3, with 8 nucleotides matching TRBD2. The CDR3 has 14 residues. Germline V CDR1 and CDR2: SGHRS, YFSETQ. With V trimmed by 2 bases and J by 1 base, 0 bases remained unmatched. The CDR3 protein is CASSFSGGTDTQYF. CDR3 DNA: TGCGCCAGCAGCTTTAGCGGGGGCACAGATACGCAGTATTTT.

The gene calls are TRBV15 and TRBJ1-6, with 7 bases that match TRBD1. Germline V gene sequence: CDR1 LNHNV, CDR2 YYDKDF (reference sequence). V lost 3 bases to trimming and J lost 0 bases; unmatched junction nucleotides: 5. CDR3 length equals 17 residues. CDR3 nucleotide sequence: TGTGCCACCAGCAGGGACGGACAGGCCTCCTATAATTCACCCCTCCACTTT. It codes for CATSRDGQASYNSPLHF.

The CDR3 DNA sequence: TGTGCCAGCAGTTTGACTAGCGGGGGGGCGAATGAGCAGTTCTTC. Translated: CASSLTSGGANEQFF. The gene calls are TRBV27 and TRBJ2-1; TRBD2 aligns across 14 bases. This CDR3 region has 15 residues. Unmatched junction bases numbered 2, after V lost 3 bases and J lost 7 bases. From germline, CDR1 is MNHEY and CDR2 SMNVEV (reference sequence).

The CDR3 DNA reads as TGTGCCAGCAGCCCGGGCCTCCCCCAGTACTTC. It encodes CASSPGLPQYF. V gene TRBV7-8 combines with J gene TRBJ2-5; no reliable D call. The germline V gene has CDR1 SGHVS and CDR2 FQNEAQ. This CDR3 contains 11 residues. V was shortened by 5 bases and J by 9 bases, with 10 bases between the two germline ends.

The chain employs TRBV6-5 and TRBJ2-1, with 7 bases aligning to TRBD1. The CDR3 has 15 residues. Germline CDR1 reads MNHEY; CDR2 reads SVGAGI. J gave up 5 bases and V 0 bases, and 4 bases lay outside the gene matches. CDR3 DNA: TGTGCCAGCAGTTACTCACTACAGGGGAACAATGAGCAGTTCTTC. Its translation: CASSYSLQGNNEQFF.

This clone was counted a few times. The chain combines TRBV5-5 with TRBJ1-4, with 8 bases aligning to TRBD1. J gave up 3 bases and V 0 bases, and 4 bases lay outside the gene matches. This CDR3 contains 16 residues. From germline, CDR1 is SGHKS and CDR2 YYEKEE (reference sequence). The chain's CDR3 is CASSLASGQANEKLFF. The CDR3 DNA follows: TGTGCCAGCAGCTTGGCTTCGGGACAGGCTAATGAAAAACTGTTTTTT.

This clone was observed a single time. V is TRBV6-5 and J is TRBJ2-7, with 8 bases matching TRBD1. Germline V gene sequence: CDR1 MNHEY, CDR2 SVGAGI. CDR3 length: 12 amino acids. The junction had 3 bases not matched to a gene; V was cut back by 8 bases and J by 3 bases. The CDR3 coding sequence is TGTGCCAGCCAAGACAGGGGCTACGAGCAGTACTTC. Its protein is CASQDRGYEQYF.

The V call is TRBV12-2, the J call TRBJ1-4; TRBD1, as called in the table, went unchecked against the DNA. TRBV12-2 is a pseudogene segment. The CDR3 consists of 15 residues. CDR3 amino acids: CASLLTRGTNEKLFF. The CDR3 coding sequence is TGTGCAAGTCTCTTGACCAGGGGAACTAATGAAAAACTGTTTTTT.

The chain joins TRBV19 to TRBJ2-7; TRBD2 matches at 11 bases. J lost 1 base, V lost 3 bases, and 2 bases had no gene match. CDR1 LNHDA and CDR2 SQIVND come from the germline V gene (reference sequence). The CDR3 is 15 amino acids. CDR3 amino acids: CASSMTSGMSYEQYF. In DNA form, the CDR3 reads TGTGCCAGTAGTATGACTAGCGGGATGTCCTACGAGCAGTACTTC.

J is TRBJ2-7 and V is TRBV5-1; TRBD2 matches at 10 bases. The CDR3 sequence is 17 residues long. Germline-derived CDR1 and CDR2 are SGHRS and YFSETQ. Trimming took 0 bases from V and 0 from J; bases not matched to a gene: 6. CDR3 loop: CASSLATRTSGSYEQYF. The DNA for the CDR3 is TGCGCCAGCAGCTTGGCTACCCGGACTAGCGGCTCCTACGAGCAGTACTTC.

The chain recombines TRBV7-2 with TRBJ2-1; D unresolved. V lost 2 bases and J lost 9, with 11 bases in between. The CDR3 is 13 residues long. Looked up from germline, CDR1 is SGHTA and CDR2 is FQGNSA. The CDR3 nucleotides are TGTGCCAGCAGCTTAAGACGTGCCCGTGAGCAGTTCTTC. The encoded protein is CASSLRRAREQFF.

The V gene is TRBV10-1, the J gene TRBJ2-3; TRBD1 is a possible D gene (5 bases). The CDR3 has 13 amino acids. In germline, CDR1 is WNHNN, CDR2 SYGVQD (reference sequence). Trimming took off 3 bases at V and 2 bases at J, with 6 bases between the two ends. This CDR3 is CASSDRVTDTQYF. For the CDR3, the DNA is TGCGCCAGCAGTGACAGGGTCACAGATACGCAGTATTTT.

The chain links TRBV7-2 to TRBJ1-4; TRBD1 is a possible D gene (5 bases). The CDR3 sequence is 19 residues long. CDR1 SGHTA and CDR2 FQGNSA come from the germline V gene. Deletions cut 2 bases from V and 4 bases from J, with 23 bases between. The CDR3 nucleotides read TGTGCCAGCAGCTTACGAAGGCAGGGAGAGCGAGGGTATAATGAAAAACTGTTTTTT. Its translation: CASSLRRQGERGYNEKLFF.

This sequence joins TRBV6-5 and TRBJ2-4, with D unclear. Germline loops: CDR1 MNHEY, CDR2 SVGAGI. This CDR3 spans 16 amino acids. V gave up 4 bases and J gave up 1 base, with 14 bases separating them. The chain's CDR3 is CASSSGLILAKNIQYF. The CDR3 nucleotides are TGTGCCAGCAGTTCCGGGTTGATTTTGGCCAAAAACATTCAGTACTTC.

The V call is TRBV2, the J call TRBJ2-5, with 12 positions matching TRBD2. This CDR3 is 17 amino acids long. The J segment lost 2 bases and the V segment lost 5 bases, leaving 9 bases of the junction unmatched. CDR1 and CDR2 from the germline V gene are SNHLY and FYNNEI. The CDR3 protein is CASSQGLAGLLQETQYF. CDR3 DNA sequence: TGTGCCAGCAGTCAGGGACTAGCGGGTTTGTTGCAAGAGACCCAGTACTTC.

The chain combines TRBV27 with TRBJ2-2; possibly TRBD2 for D (6 bases). CDR3 length equals 12 residues. In germline, CDR1 is MNHEY, CDR2 SMNVEV (reference sequence). Trimming pared 5 bases from V and 8 bases from J, leaving 9 bases between. The DNA for the CDR3 is TGTGCCAGCAGTCCCGGGGGAGGGGAGCTGTTTTTT. It specifies CASSPGGGELFF.

This rearrangement joins TRBV5-8 to TRBJ2-1; D not resolved. V gave up 4 bases and J gave up 7 bases, with 3 bases separating them. Germline assignment: CDR1 SGHTS and CDR2 YDEGEE. The CDR3 is made up of 10 amino acids. In nucleotides, the CDR3 is TGTGCCAGCAGCCCGAATGAGCAGTTCTTC. It translates to CASSPNEQFF.

The rearrangement joins TRBV19 to TRBJ1-1, with D uncertain. Germline V gives CDR1 LNHDA, CDR2 SQIVND (reference sequence). Deletions cut 5 bases from V and 0 bases from J, with 4 bases between. This CDR3 is 12 amino acids long. The CDR3: CASSPLNTEAFF. The CDR3 DNA sequence: TGTGCCAGTAGTCCTTTGAACACTGAAGCTTTCTTT.

V is TRBV29-1 and J is TRBJ1-1; 8 bases map to TRBD1. The CDR3 spans 15 residues. The germline V gene encodes CDR1 SQVTM and CDR2 ANQGSEA. V was clipped by 3 bases and J by 5 bases; unmatched bases: 11. CDR3 nucleotides: TGCAGCGTTGAGAGACAGGGGAGGGTTTGGACTGAAGCTTTCTTT. Translation: CSVERQGRVWTEAFF.

J is TRBJ1-3 and V is TRBV5-1; D is ambiguous. Germline CDR1 SGHRS, CDR2 YFSETQ. V lost 4 bases and J 4 bases, leaving 6 bases between the germline ends. The CDR3 length is 12 residues. The CDR3 DNA follows: TGCGCCAGCAGCGCCGACGGAAACACCATATATTTT. Its translation is CASSADGNTIYF. Full variable domain (missing parts from reference TRBV5-1 and TRBJ1-3): KAGVTQTPRYLIKTRGQQVTLSCSPISGHRSVSWYQQTPGQGLQFLFEYFSETQRNKGNFPGRFSGRQFSNSRSEMNVSTLELGDSALYLCASSADGNTIYFGEGSWLTVV.

The chain joins TRBV11-2 to TRBJ1-2; a possible D gene is TRBD1 (5 bases). The V end was cut by 1 base, the J end by 8 bases, with 20 bases between. Germline-derived CDR1 and CDR2 are SGHAT and FQNNGV. This CDR3 contains 16 residues. The CDR3 DNA follows: TGTGCCAGCAGCTTAGTTCCGGGACCCATCAAAGGGGGCTACACCTTC. Translation gives CASSLVPGPIKGGYTF.

V usage is TRBV6-5 and J usage is TRBJ1-4, with a weak D call TRBD1 (5 bases). The CDR3 spans 11 residues. Germline-derived CDR1 and CDR2 are MNHEY and SVGAGI. With 8 bases removed from V and 11 bases from J, the gap between germline ends came to 12 bases. In DNA, the CDR3 is TGTGCCAGCCTCGGACACGGCAAACTGTTTTTT. It codes for CASLGHGKLFF.

This clone was picked up one time. The chain joins TRBV28 to TRBJ1-1; TRBD1 matches at 10 bases. Germline V gene data show CDR1 as MDHEN and CDR2 as SYDVKM. The CDR3 runs 16 residues. The trim removed 5 bases at V and 2 bases at J, leaving 8 bases unmatched. CDR3 sequence (DNA): TGTGCCAGCAGTCGTTTCGGGACAGGGGCTAACACTGAAGCTTTCTTT. Its translation: CASSRFGTGANTEAFF.

The V and J genes are TRBV21-1 and TRBJ1-6. TRBV21-1 is designated a pseudogene. The CDR3 extends over 15 amino acids. The CDR3 bases are TGTGCCAGCAGCAAACAGGAGCCCTATAATTCACCCCTCCACTTT. Translated, it gives CASSKQEPYNSPLHF.

This chain uses TRBV5-5 with TRBJ2-7; a possible D gene is TRBD2 (6 bases). The CDR3 totals 13 residues. Between the trimmed V and J ends, which lost 1 base and 3 bases, there was a span of 8 bases. Looked up from germline, CDR1 is SGHKS and CDR2 is YYEKEE (reference sequence). The CDR3 DNA follows: TGTGCCAGCAGCTTGATGGGGGGCTACGAGCAGTACTTC. Amino acids: CASSLMGGYEQYF.

This chain uses TRBV27 with TRBJ2-7; 7 nucleotides align to TRBD1. The CDR3 is 14 residues long. From germline, CDR1 is MNHEY and CDR2 SMNVEV (reference sequence). The V segment lost 3 bases and the J segment 3 bases; nucleotides outside the gene matches: 5. The CDR3 nucleotides are TGTGCCAGCAGTTTGGGGGCAGGGGGCTACGAGCAGTACTTC. Amino acid sequence: CASSLGAGGYEQYF.

The chain has TRBV12-5 and TRBJ2-7; 11 bases are a match to TRBD2. V trimming: 8 bases; J trimming: 7 bases; junction bases outside the gene matches: 16. Germline assignment: CDR1 LGHNT and CDR2 FRNRAP. The CDR3 covers 16 residues. CDR3 DNA: TGTGCTAGTCAGTCCACTAGCGGGAGTGAAAAGGGAGAGCAGTACTTC. Protein product: CASQSTSGSEKGEQYF.